This T cell receptor (beta chain) was found in a study of blood T cell repertoires in COVID-19. As for the study in general: T cells, B-cell-depleted T cells, or PBMCs provided the cDNA or gDNA that served as material.

The CDR3 covers 20 residues. J gave up 2 bases and V 6 bases, and 15 bases lay outside the gene matches. The germline V gene encodes CDR1 LNHDA and CDR2 SQIVND (reference sequence). The authors' processing: Amplified reference gene primers provided the basis for estimating nucleated cell counts. Clones were read by immunoSEQ multiplex PCR, and TCRdb kept only the in-frame ones, dropping some. V and J calls and clone size follow that table, whereas D and trimming were derived from the DNA. The data hold 250,000 to 300,000 clones, with approximately 91% observed a single time. The sequencing sample was made of peripheral blood. The receptor comes from a man in his fifties with acute or convalescent COVID-19. The chain recombines TRBV19 with TRBJ2-1; TRBD2 aligns across 14 bases. The CDR3 loop reads CASSRLKGTSGGRTYNEQFF. The CDR3 region has the DNA TGTGCCAGTAGCCGTTTAAAAGGGACTAGCGGGGGCCGCACCTACAATGAGCAGTTCTTC.